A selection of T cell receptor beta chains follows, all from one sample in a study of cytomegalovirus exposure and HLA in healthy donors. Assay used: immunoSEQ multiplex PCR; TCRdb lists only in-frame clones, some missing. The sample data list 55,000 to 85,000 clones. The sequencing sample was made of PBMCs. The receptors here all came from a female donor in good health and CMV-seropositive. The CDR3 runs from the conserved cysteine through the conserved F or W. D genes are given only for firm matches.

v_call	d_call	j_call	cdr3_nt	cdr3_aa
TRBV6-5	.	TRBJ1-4	TGTGCCAGCAGTTACTCTGCAGGGGAAGATGAAAAACTGTTTTTT	CASSYSAGEDEKLFF
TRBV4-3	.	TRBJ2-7	TGCGCCAGCAGCCAAGTCACAGGTGTCTACGAGCAGTACTTC	CASSQVTGVYEQYF
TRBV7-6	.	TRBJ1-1	TGTGCCAGCAGCTCCCACCTACAGGGTCTGGCTTTCTTT	CASSSHLQGLAFF
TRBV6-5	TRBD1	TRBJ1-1	TGTGCCAGCAGTCCCCTGGACAGGGTCGCTGAAGCTTTCTTT	CASSPLDRVAEAFF
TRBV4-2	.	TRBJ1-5	TGTGCCAGCAGCCGCGAAGTGGGGAGAGGGCAGCCCCAGCATTTT	CASSREVGRGQPQHF
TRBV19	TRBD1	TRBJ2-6	TGTGCCAGTAGTAGACAGGGTCTGGGTGGGGCCAACGTCCTGACTTTC	CASSRQGLGGANVLTF
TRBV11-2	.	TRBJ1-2	TGTGCCAGCAGCTTATCGGGTGGAGGGGCGAGGGGCTACACCTTC	CASSLSGGGARGYTF
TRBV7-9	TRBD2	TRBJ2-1	TGTGCCAGCAGCTCGGAAACTAGCGTAGCCTACAATGAGCAGTTCTTC	CASSSETSVAYNEQFF
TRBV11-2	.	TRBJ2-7	TGTGCCAGCAGCTCGAGCTCCTACGAGCAGTACTTC	CASSSSSYEQYF
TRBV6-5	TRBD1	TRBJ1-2	TGTGCCAGCAGTTACTCCGACACAGGGGGCGCGGGTGGCTACACCTTC	CASSYSDTGGAGGYTF
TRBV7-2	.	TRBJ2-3	TGTGCCAGCAGCTTAGTGTCAGGGGGCACAGATACGCAGTATTTT	CASSLVSGGTDTQYF
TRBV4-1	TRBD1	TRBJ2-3	TGCGCCAGCAGTCTCGGGACAGGAAACACAGATACGCAGTATTTT	CASSLGTGNTDTQYF
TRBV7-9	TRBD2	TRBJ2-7	TGTGCCAGCAGCTTAGTAATTAGCGGGGGACTCTCCGAGCAGTACTTC	CASSLVISGGLSEQYF
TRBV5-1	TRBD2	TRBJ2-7	TGCGCCAGCAGCTTGGCTCCCCGCGGGGGGGCGGGGTACGAGCAGTACTTC	CASSLAPRGGAGYEQYF
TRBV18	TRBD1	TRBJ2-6	TGTGCCAGCTCACCTGGGCTGTCGACAGGGGCCTCCTCTGGGGCCAACGTCCTGACTTTC	CASSPGLSTGASSGANVLTF
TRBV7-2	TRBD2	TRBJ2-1	TGTGCCAGCAGCTCCGGGACTAGCATCACTGAGCAGTTCTTC	CASSSGTSITEQFF
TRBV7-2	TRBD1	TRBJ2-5	TGTGCCAGCAGCGCACAACAGGGGGCCCAAGAGACCCAGTACTTC	CASSAQQGAQETQYF
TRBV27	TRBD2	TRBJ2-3	TGTGCCAGCAGTCACAGACTAGCGGGGGGCACAGATACGCAGTATTTT	CASSHRLAGGTDTQYF
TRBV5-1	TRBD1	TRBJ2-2	TGCGCCAGCAGTCGCCCGGGACAGGGGAACACCGGGGAGCTGTTTTTT	CASSRPGQGNTGELFF
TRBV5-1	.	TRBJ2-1	TGCGCCAGCAGCGCGGGGAGCTCCTACAATGAGCAGTTCTTC	CASSAGSSYNEQFF
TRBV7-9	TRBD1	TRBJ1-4	TGTGCCAGCAGCCCCCCGGGACAGGGGAGTGAAAAACTGTTTTTT	CASSPPGQGSEKLFF
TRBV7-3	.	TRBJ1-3	TGTGCCAGCAGCAGGACAGCTGGAAACACCATATATTTT	CASSRTAGNTIYF
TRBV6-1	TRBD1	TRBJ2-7	TGTGCCAGCAGACGGACAGGGGGGTACGAGCAGTACTTC	CASRRTGGYEQYF
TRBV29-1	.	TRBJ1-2	TGCAGCGTTAGCAGGGCGGGAGACTATGGCTACACCTTC	CSVSRAGDYGYTF
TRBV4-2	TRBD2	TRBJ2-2	TGTGCCAGCAGCCGACTAGCGGGAGTAGCGGCCGGGGAGCTGTTTTTT	CASSRLAGVAAGELFF
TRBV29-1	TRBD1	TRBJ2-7	TGCAGCGTTGGGGACAGGGACGAGCAGTACTTC	CSVGDRDEQYF
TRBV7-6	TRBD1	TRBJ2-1	TGTGCCAGCAGCTTAGCGTTACCAGGGGGATACAATGAGCAGTTCTTC	CASSLALPGGYNEQFF
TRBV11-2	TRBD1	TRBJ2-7	TGTGCCAGCAGCTTAGGGGGACAGTACGAGCAGTACTTC	CASSLGGQYEQYF
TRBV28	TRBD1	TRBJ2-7	TGTGCCAGCAGTCAAGGGGGCGCGGGCGCCTACGAGCAGTACTTC	CASSQGGAGAYEQYF
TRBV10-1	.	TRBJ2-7	TGCGCCAGCAGTGACGAGGGTCGTGAGCAGTACTTC	CASSDEGREQYF
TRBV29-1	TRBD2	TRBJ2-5	TGCAGCACCAGATTGGGGGTAGCGGGGATGACCCAGTACTTC	CSTRLGVAGMTQYF
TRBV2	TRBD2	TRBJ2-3	TGTGCCAGCAGTGAGGGACTAACCACAGATACGCAGTATTTT	CASSEGLTTDTQYF
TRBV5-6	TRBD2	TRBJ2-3	TGTGCCAGCAGAAAGGGACTAGCGGGAACTAGCACAGATACGCAGTATTTT	CASRKGLAGTSTDTQYF
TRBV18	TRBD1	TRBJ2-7	TGTGCCAGCTCAGAGGGACAGGGGGCAGGATACGAGCAGTACTTC	CASSEGQGAGYEQYF
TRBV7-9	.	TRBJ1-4	TGTGCCAGCAGATTAGTCGGTGAAAAACTGTTTTTT	CASRLVGEKLFF
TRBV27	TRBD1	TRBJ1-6	TGTGCCAGCAGTGTCTACAGGGGGCAAAATTCACCCCTCCACTTT	CASSVYRGQNSPLHF
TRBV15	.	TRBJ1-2	TGTGCCACCAGCGGTAGTGGAGTCGAGCAGAACTATGGCTACACCTTC	CATSGSGVEQNYGYTF
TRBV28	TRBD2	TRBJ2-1	TGTGCCAGCAGTTTTCCGGCGGGAGGGAGAACCAATGAGCAGTTCTTC	CASSFPAGGRTNEQFF
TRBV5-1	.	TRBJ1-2	TGCGCCAGCAGCTTGGGACAGTTACTGGCGGATAACTATGGCTACACCTTC	CASSLGQLLADNYGYTF
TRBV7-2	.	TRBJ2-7	TGTGCCAGCAGCTTTTACGGGAGCGCCTACGAGCAGTACTTC	CASSFYGSAYEQYF
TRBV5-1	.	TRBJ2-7	TGCGCCAGCAGCGACCCCGGCGGAGCGGGTTACGAGCAGTACTTC	CASSDPGGAGYEQYF
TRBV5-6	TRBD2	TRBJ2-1	TGTGCCAGCAGCTTGGAGGGACTAGCGGGGGTCGGTGAGCAGTTCTTC	CASSLEGLAGVGEQFF
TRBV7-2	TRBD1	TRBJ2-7	TGTGCCAGCAGTTACGGGACAGCCTTCTCCTACGAGCAGTACTTC	CASSYGTAFSYEQYF
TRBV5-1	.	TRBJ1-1	TGCGCCAGCAGCTTGGTCGGGGGGAACACTGAAGCTTTCTTT	CASSLVGGNTEAFF
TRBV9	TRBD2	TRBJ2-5	TGTGCCAGCAGCGTAGGAGCGGGGGGGATCCCCCAAGAGACCCAGTACTTC	CASSVGAGGIPQETQYF
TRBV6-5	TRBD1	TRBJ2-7	TGTGCCAGTACGACAGGGTTGGGGGAGCAGTACTTC	CASTTGLGEQYF
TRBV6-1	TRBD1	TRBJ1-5	TGTGCCAGCAGTGACTACAGGGGAGGTCAGCCCCAGCATTTT	CASSDYRGGQPQHF
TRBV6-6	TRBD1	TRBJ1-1	TGTGCCAGCAGTATTAGGACAGGGGAGGCTTTCTTT	CASSIRTGEAFF
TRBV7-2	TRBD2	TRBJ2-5	TGTGCCAGCAGCCCTCAGGTGTTAGCGGGGAAAGAGACCCAGTACTTC	CASSPQVLAGKETQYF
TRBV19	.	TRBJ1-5	TGTGCCAGTAGTAGGACAATCTATCAGCCCCAGCATTTT	CASSRTIYQPQHF
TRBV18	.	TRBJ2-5	TGTGCCAGCTCATCGCAACAGGGACGGCAAGAGACCCAGTACTTC	CASSSQQGRQETQYF
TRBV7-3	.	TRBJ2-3	TGTGCCAGCAGCTTTAGCCCCCGAGATACGCAGTATTTT	CASSFSPRDTQYF